The 23 T cell receptor beta chains listed next were all sequenced from one sample in a study of CD8 T cells in Susac syndrome. An input of about 0.5 to 1 ug of RNA was subjected to reverse transcription using random hexamers. TCRdb recomputed calls from the immunoSEQ multiplex PCR reads with MiXCR, one row per CDR3 protein. The sample lists 85,000 to 120,000 distinct CDR3 sequences; roughly 94% were seen once. Sequencing input: CD8+ T cells from PBMCs. Receptors were obtained from a human donor with Susac syndrome.

The chain is built from TRBV7-2 and TRBJ1-5; no definite D call. This CDR3 has 14 amino acids. Germline V CDR1 and CDR2: SGHTA, FQGNSA. The V end lost 2 bases, the J end lost 5 bases, and 10 bases lay between the germline ends. The CDR3 here is CASSLNRGYQPQHF. DNA of the CDR3: TGTGCCAGCAGCTTAAATCGGGGTTATCAGCCCCAGCATTTT.

This clonotype was seen only a few times. The J gene is TRBJ2-7, the V gene TRBV7-9; D is ambiguous. The length of the CDR3 is 11 residues. V was pared by 1 base and J by 6 bases, with 4 bases between. In germline, CDR1 is SEHNR, CDR2 FQNEAQ (reference sequence). DNA of the CDR3: TGTGCCAGCAGCTTAGTCAGCGAGCAGTACTTC. Protein product: CASSLVSEQYF.

The rearrangement joins TRBV14 to TRBJ2-1; D not resolved. The CDR3 extends over 14 amino acids. CDR1 and CDR2 from the germline V gene are SGHDN and FVKESK. Trimming cost V 3 bases and J 3 bases, with 9 bases left between them. The CDR3 reads CASSHLVSYNEQFF. The CDR3 bases are TGTGCCAGCAGCCATTTAGTCAGCTACAATGAGCAGTTCTTC.

The chain couples TRBV12-3 or TRBV12-4 to TRBJ2-1, with D possibly matching TRBD2 (5 bases). V was pared by 6 bases and J by 6 bases, with 12 bases between. The length of the CDR3 is 13 residues. The CDR3, as DNA: TGTGCCAGCAGCCCGACTACCGTCAATGAGCAGTTCTTC. Translating gives CASSPTTVNEQFF.

The chain carries TRBV6-5 and TRBJ2-2; 10 bases line up with TRBD1. CDR1 and CDR2 from the germline V gene are MNHEY and SVGAGI. The J segment lost 6 bases and the V segment lost 8 bases, leaving 6 bases of the junction unmatched. The CDR3 has 14 amino acids. The CDR3 DNA sequence: TGTGCCAGCTCCGGGACAGGGGAAGCCGGGGAGCTGTTTTTT. It codes for CASSGTGEAGELFF.

V is TRBV9 and J is TRBJ1-1; D is perhaps TRBD1 (5 bases). Germline V gene lookup returns CDR1 SGDLS and CDR2 YYNGEE. Trimming stripped 5 bases from V and 6 bases from J, with 11 bases between. This CDR3 spans 12 amino acids. The CDR3 DNA is TGTGCCAGCAGTACAGGTGGTCCTGAAGCTTTCTTT. Translated: CASSTGGPEAFF.

The V and J genes are TRBV7-6 and TRBJ2-7, with 7 bases aligning to TRBD1. The CDR3 is made up of 15 amino acids. The germline V gene encodes CDR1 SGHVS and CDR2 FNYEAQ. Trimming at V came to 5 bases and at J to 2 bases, leaving 9 bases not matched to a gene. The CDR3 protein is CASSPGQAATYEQYF. CDR3 bases: TGTGCCAGCAGCCCCGGACAGGCCGCCACCTACGAGCAGTACTTC.

The CDR3 is CSASGGWSSYEQYF. The CDR3 DNA reads as TGCAGTGCTAGCGGGGGCTGGTCGTCCTACGAGCAGTACTTC. V usage is TRBV20-1 and J usage is TRBJ2-7, with D perhaps matching TRBD1 or TRBD2 (6 bases each). Germline V lookup: CDR1 DFQATT, CDR2 SNEGSKA (reference sequence). The CDR3 is made up of 14 amino acids. Trimming left V 3 bases short and J 1 base short, with 13 bases between.

The chain combines TRBV6-6 with TRBJ1-5; D is possibly TRBD1 (6 bases). V dropped 4 bases and J dropped 6 bases, with 13 bases sitting between them. This CDR3 has 14 residues. Germline V gene sequence: CDR1 MNHNY, CDR2 SVGAGI (reference sequence). The CDR3 DNA is TGTGCCAGCAGTTTCCCAGGGGAGGGTCAGCCCCAGCATTTT. It codes for CASSFPGEGQPQHF.

The chain uses TRBV20-1 and TRBJ2-3; the match to TRBD1 covers 8 bases. The CDR3 totals 14 residues. The V and J ends lost 0 bases and 7 bases, in that order; junction bases with no gene match: 6. Germline V gives CDR1 DFQATT, CDR2 SNEGSKA (reference sequence). CDR3 in amino acids: CSARDLGQDYTQYF. The DNA of the CDR3 is TGCAGTGCTAGAGACCTGGGACAGGATTATACGCAGTATTTT.

This clonotype has a single count. The gene calls are TRBV5-1 and TRBJ1-1, with a weak D call TRBD1 (5 bases). Germline V gene lookup returns CDR1 SGHRS and CDR2 YFSETQ. This CDR3 contains 13 residues. Trimming took 3 bases from V and 6 from J, leaving 12 bases between them. This CDR3 is CASSSPGQPEAFF. The CDR3 DNA sequence: TGCGCCAGCAGCTCACCGGGGCAGCCTGAAGCTTTCTTT.

The count of this clonotype is one. V and J are TRBV29-1 and TRBJ2-3; D might be TRBD1 or TRBD2, each matching 7 bases. The germline V gene has CDR1 SQVTM and CDR2 ANQGSEA. This CDR3 has 14 residues. V shed 3 bases and J shed 2 bases, with 12 bases lying between them. The CDR3 DNA sequence: TGCAGCGTTGAGGGGAGGGGGCCCACAGATACGCAGTATTTT. This codes for CSVEGRGPTDTQYF.

The rearrangement links TRBV25-1 to TRBJ2-7; TRBD1 matches at 8 bases. J gave up 2 bases and V 6 bases, and 3 bases lay outside the gene matches. Germline loops: CDR1 MGHDK, CDR2 SYGVNS. The CDR3 is made up of 13 amino acids. The CDR3 sequence: CASRRTGPYEQYF. The CDR3 DNA reads TGTGCCAGCAGAAGGACAGGGCCCTACGAGCAGTACTTC.

This sequence joins TRBV20-1 and TRBJ2-5, with 10 bases that match TRBD2. There are 16 residues in the CDR3. Trimming cost V 4 bases and J 4 bases; bases outside gene matches: 12. Germline-derived CDR1 and CDR2 are DFQATT and SNEGSKA (reference sequence). The CDR3 nucleotides are TGCAGTGCTACCTCCCCCTTAGCGGGGGGTGGAGAGACCCAGTACTTC. Protein sequence: CSATSPLAGGGETQYF.

The chain has TRBV27 and TRBJ2-1; 11 bases match TRBD2. V shed 5 bases, J shed 4 bases, and the junction held 4 bases outside the gene matches. Germline CDR1 reads MNHEY; CDR2 reads SMNVEV (reference sequence). This CDR3 is built from 15 residues. The CDR3, as DNA: TGTGCCAGCAGTCATACTAGCGGGGGTTACAATGAGCAGTTCTTC. Translated: CASSHTSGGYNEQFF.

The J gene is TRBJ2-2, the V gene TRBV9; D ambiguous. The V and J ends lost 3 bases and 1 base respectively, with 4 bases between them. CDR3 length equals 13 residues. The germline CDR1 and CDR2 sequences are SGDLS and YYNGEE. The CDR3 coding sequence is TGTGCCAGCAGCGCCCAGAACACCGGGGAGCTGTTTTTT. Its translation is CASSAQNTGELFF.

V and J are TRBV27 and TRBJ1-2; TRBD1 might be the D (5 bases). Deletions cut 0 bases from V and 8 bases from J, with 13 bases between. Germline V gene lookup returns CDR1 MNHEY and CDR2 SMNVEV (reference sequence). This CDR3 region has 14 residues. The DNA for the CDR3 is TGTGCCAGCAGTTTATCTCGGGGGATCTACGGCTACACCTTC. This sequence encodes CASSLSRGIYGYTF.

This clonotype was counted a single time. This chain connects TRBV15 to TRBJ2-3, with 7 bases matching TRBD2. Germline V gene sequence: CDR1 LNHNV, CDR2 YYDKDF (reference sequence). This CDR3 has 16 amino acids. V trimming: 1 base; J trimming: 4 bases; junction bases outside the gene matches: 8. The CDR3 here is CATSRVGGVDADTQYF. CDR3 sequence (DNA): TGTGCCACCAGCAGAGTTGGGGGGGTTGACGCAGATACGCAGTATTTT.

J is TRBJ2-7 and V is TRBV19; D perhaps matches TRBD1 (5 bases). The CDR3 runs 14 residues. In germline, CDR1 is LNHDA, CDR2 SQIVND (reference sequence). The V gene lost 2 bases and the J gene lost 0 bases, with 8 bases spanning the gap. The CDR3 nucleotides are TGTGCCAGTAGTATATGGGGCAGCTCCTACGAGCAGTACTTC. It codes for CASSIWGSSYEQYF.

This clonotype was seen just once. The chain carries TRBV20-1 and TRBJ2-7; 10 nucleotides agree with TRBD2. After removal of 3 bases from V and 0 bases from J, the junction contained 8 bases not matched to a gene. The CDR3 is 16 residues long. Germline V CDR1 and CDR2: DFQATT, SNEGSKA (reference sequence). The CDR3: CSARPATSGFSYEQYF. The CDR3 DNA reads TGCAGTGCTAGGCCCGCGACTAGCGGGTTCTCCTACGAGCAGTACTTC.

The table lists this clonotype with a count of one. The V and J genes are TRBV7-8 and TRBJ2-1, with 7 bases fitting TRBD1. Looked up from germline, CDR1 is SGHVS and CDR2 is FQNEAQ. With 2 bases clipped from V and 4 bases from J, the junction kept 2 bases outside the gene matches. The CDR3 length is 14 residues. CDR3 loop: CASSLTGDYNEQFF. The CDR3 coding sequence is TGTGCCAGCAGCTTAACAGGGGATTACAATGAGCAGTTCTTC.

V usage is TRBV4-3 and J usage is TRBJ2-7; D is unclear. V lost 0 bases, J lost 0 bases, and 6 bases lay in between. Germline loops: CDR1 LGHNA, CDR2 YSLEER. The CDR3 runs to 14 residues. The CDR3 DNA is TGCGCCAGCAGCCAAGATAGGCTCTCCTACGAGCAGTACTTC. Protein product: CASSQDRLSYEQYF.

The CDR3 region is CASSHTNTEAFF. The DNA for the CDR3 is TGCGCCAGCAGTCACACGAACACTGAAGCTTTCTTT. The rearrangement joins TRBV4-1 to TRBJ1-1; no firm D call. Per the germline V gene, CDR1 is MGHRA and CDR2 is YSYEKL. The CDR3 is made up of 12 amino acids. Between the trimmed V and J ends, which lost 6 bases and 1 base, there was a span of 6 bases.